Listed here are 10 T cell receptor beta chains from one sample, sequenced in a study of T cell repertoires in cytomegalovirus infection. TCRdb independently ran MiXCR on the reads; one entry per CDR3 protein. Of 250,000 or so distinct CDR3 sequences in the sample, 9% to 15% were seen once. The specimen sequenced was PBMCs. The source is a human donor in good health (CMV status not recorded). Some clones in this sample may be carry-over from other donors' samples.

This clonotype was observed many times. The V and J genes are TRBV12-3 or TRBV12-4 and TRBJ2-2; 10 bases are shared with TRBD1. After removal of 5 bases from V and 6 bases from J, the junction contained 3 bases not matched to a gene. The CDR3 covers 14 residues. CDR3 sequence: CASSPGQGAGELFF. The CDR3 coding sequence is TGTGCCAGCAGTCCCGGACAGGGGGCCGGGGAGCTGTTTTTT.

This clonotype came up many times. J is TRBJ2-3 and V is TRBV2; weak D call: TRBD2 (6 bases). Per the germline V gene, CDR1 is SNHLY and CDR2 is FYNNEI. Trimming took off 6 bases at V and 0 bases at J, with 13 bases between the two ends. CDR3 length: 15 amino acids. The CDR3 loop is CASSLSGPSTDTQYF. The DNA for the CDR3 is TGTGCCAGCAGCCTTAGCGGACCTAGCACAGATACGCAGTATTTT.

This clonotype has only a few counts. This chain links TRBV9 with TRBJ2-3; a possible D gene is TRBD2 (6 bases). CDR3 length: 15 amino acids. CDR1 SGDLS and CDR2 YYNGEE come from the germline V gene. V lost 0 bases, J lost 2 bases, and 10 bases lay in between. CDR3 bases: TGTGCCAGCAGCGTAGGAGGCGGGGACACAGATACGCAGTATTTT. This gives the protein CASSVGGGDTDTQYF.

This clonotype came up many times. This chain connects TRBV20-1 to TRBJ1-2, with no clear D. Trimming took 3 bases from V and 4 from J, leaving 15 bases between them. In germline, CDR1 is DFQATT, CDR2 SNEGSKA (reference sequence). The CDR3 spans 14 residues. The CDR3 loop reads CSARLASLGYGYTF. The DNA of the CDR3 is TGCAGTGCTAGGTTAGCATCACTGGGCTATGGCTACACCTTC.

This clonotype was seen a handful of times. The rearrangement joins TRBV7-9 to TRBJ2-7; D gene ambiguous. Germline V gene data show CDR1 as SEHNR and CDR2 as FQNEAQ (reference sequence). Trimming removed 7 bases at V and 6 bases at J, with 7 bases between. The CDR3 has 10 amino acids. CDR3 in DNA: TGTGCCAGCATCGTTCGCGAGCAGTACTTC. Its translation is CASIVREQYF.

In this sample, this clonotype turned up a few times. The V and J genes are TRBV20-1 and TRBJ2-7; 11 bases fit TRBD2. Germline loops: CDR1 DFQATT, CDR2 SNEGSKA (reference sequence). The length of the CDR3 is 15 residues. After removal of 2 bases from V and 5 bases from J, the junction contained 8 bases not matched to a gene. DNA for the CDR3: TGCAGTGCTAGACGAATTAGCGGGAGGGACCACGAGCAGTACTTC. This translates into CSARRISGRDHEQYF.

For this clonotype: A single base separates this from a much larger clone, so it may be a read error. This sequence joins TRBV11-2 and TRBJ2-5, with a weak D call TRBD2 (6 bases). The J call may be incorrect, as the DNA end agrees better with TRBJ2-1. Looked up from germline, CDR1 is SGHAT and CDR2 is FQNNGV. The CDR3 has 14 amino acids. This CDR3 reads CASSPSVSVETQFF. CDR3 DNA sequence: TGTGCCAGCAGCCCTAGCGTTTCCGTAGAGACCCAGTTCTTC.

With regard to this clonotype: This may arise from a read error, as a much more abundant clone is one base away. The gene calls are TRBV7-2 and TRBJ2-1; perhaps TRBD1 as D (5 bases). V was pared by 4 bases and J by 1 base, with 14 bases between. The V gene's germline CDR1 is SGHTA and CDR2 FQGNSA. The CDR3 is 16 residues long. In DNA form, the CDR3 reads TGTGCCAGCAGCTCTCATGGGGCAGGATCCTACAATGAGCAGTTCTTC. Its protein is CASSSHGAGSYNEQFF.

J is TRBJ1-4 and V is TRBV15; 11 nucleotides agree with TRBD1. This CDR3 is built from 15 residues. CDR1 LNHNV and CDR2 YYDKDF come from the germline V gene (reference sequence). The trim removed 1 base at V and 7 bases at J, leaving 2 bases unmatched. This CDR3 reads CATSRGTGGSEKLFF. The CDR3 nucleotides read TGTGCCACCAGCAGAGGGACAGGGGGCAGTGAAAAACTGTTTTTT.

Concerning this clonotype itself: At one of its ends the junction is not consistent with the germline gene, which may arise from a read error. The rearrangement links TRBV28 to TRBJ2-7; no reliable D call. Germline V gene data show CDR1 as MDHEN and CDR2 as SYDVKM. The CDR3 extends over 13 amino acids. DNA of the CDR3: TGTGTCAGCAGTTTAATAAATCCCTACGAGCAGTACTTC. Protein sequence: CVSSLINPYEQYF.